Presented here are 14 T cell receptor beta chains from one specimen sequenced in a study of patients and donors after allogeneic stem cell transplantation. In TCRdb, the RT-PCR reads were re-called with MiXCR into one record per CDR3 protein. The data hold fewer than 250,000 distinct CDR3 sequences, with roughly an eighth observed a single time. The specimen was blood, either unsorted or a sorted T cell fraction (not recorded which). The receptors derive from a human donor who was either an allogeneic HSCT recipient or a stem cell or donor lymphocyte infusion donor (not recorded which). It is not recorded whose cells these are; they may come from a transplant donor.

The rearrangement links TRBV2 to TRBJ2-1; D possibly uses TRBD1 or TRBD2 (5 bases each). Germline-derived CDR1 and CDR2 are SNHLY and FYNNEI. V was clipped by 7 bases and J by 6 bases, with 13 bases between them. This CDR3 region has 13 residues. The CDR3 DNA reads as TGTGCCAGCAAGGGGACGGCCGTCAATGAGCAGTTCTTC. Encoded protein: CASKGTAVNEQFF.

This clonotype has just a few counts. The chain combines TRBV2 with TRBJ2-1; the D is unclear. The V gene's germline CDR1 is SNHLY and CDR2 FYNNEI. The CDR3 sequence is 16 residues long. The ends were cut back, 3 bases at V and 4 bases at J, with 16 bases in the middle. The CDR3 sequence: CASSDLTPAGYNEQFF. Written as DNA, the CDR3 is TGTGCCAGCAGTGATTTGACCCCCGCCGGATACAATGAGCAGTTCTTC.

This clonotype has just a few counts. V usage is TRBV4-1 and J usage is TRBJ2-7, with D possibly being TRBD2 (6 bases). The CDR3 is 12 amino acids. The germline CDR1 and CDR2 sequences are MGHRA and YSYEKL. Deletions cut 0 bases from V and 9 bases from J, with 9 bases between. CDR3 loop: CASSQEEGSQYF. The DNA for the CDR3 is TGCGCCAGCAGCCAAGAGGAGGGGTCGCAGTACTTC.

This clonotype occurred many times. The rearrangement links TRBV15 to TRBJ1-1; D gene ambiguous. The CDR3 spans 13 residues. V dropped 6 bases and J dropped 0 bases, with 8 bases sitting between them. Germline V CDR1 and CDR2: LNHNV, YYDKDF (reference sequence). The CDR3 protein is CATSSVLNTEAFF. As DNA, the CDR3 is TGTGCCACCAGTTCGGTTCTGAACACTGAAGCTTTCTTT.

Sample share makes this clonotype medium-sized. The rearrangement joins TRBV24-1 to TRBJ1-1, with TRBD1 matching over 7 bases. The V gene end was trimmed by 3 bases and the J gene end by 5 bases; junction bases not matched to a gene: 2. The germline gives CDR1 KGHDR, CDR2 SFDVKD. The CDR3 runs to 13 residues. CDR3 protein: CATSDATGTEAFF. The DNA of the CDR3 is TGTGCCACCAGTGATGCGACAGGGACTGAAGCTTTCTTT.

This chain uses TRBV2 with TRBJ2-3, with 9 bases fitting TRBD1. V gave up 6 bases and J gave up 3 bases; unmatched junction bases: 7. In germline, CDR1 is SNHLY, CDR2 FYNNEI. CDR3 length: 15 amino acids. CDR3 DNA: TGTGCCAGCAGGGGACAGGGACGGGGAACAGATACGCAGTATTTT. Amino acids: CASRGQGRGTDTQYF. Based on the CDR3 plus reference TRBV2 and TRBJ2-3, the full variable domain is EPEVTQTPSHQVTQMGQEVILRCVPISNHLYFYWYRQILGQKVEFLVSFYNNEISEKSEIFDDQFSVERPDGSNFTLKIRSTKLEDSAMYFCASRGQGRGTDTQYFGPGTRLTVL.

The chain is built from TRBV5-1 and TRBJ2-2; no definite D call. Germline CDR1 is SGHRS and CDR2 is YFSETQ. This CDR3 comprises 15 residues. The germline V and J ends were trimmed by 6 bases and 0 bases, with 12 bases remaining between them. The CDR3: CASTQTTPNTGELFF. The CDR3 DNA reads TGCGCCAGCACGCAGACAACGCCGAACACCGGGGAGCTGTTTTTT.

At least ten counts were recorded for this clonotype. The CDR3 DNA follows: TGTGCCAGCAGTGAAGCAGGATTTAGCACAGATACGCAGTATTTT. Its translation: CASSEAGFSTDTQYF. The V call is TRBV2, the J call TRBJ2-3; D call uncertain. V lost 0 bases and J 0 bases, leaving 7 bases between the germline ends. Germline loops: CDR1 SNHLY, CDR2 FYNNEI. This CDR3 has 15 amino acids.

This clonotype was detected only a few times. The chain couples TRBV2 to TRBJ2-5; D tentatively fits TRBD1 or TRBD2 (5 bases each). Germline V lookup: CDR1 SNHLY, CDR2 FYNNEI. The CDR3 length is 11 residues. The germline V and J ends were trimmed by 6 bases and 6 bases, with 8 bases remaining between them. CDR3 region: CASRGEKTQYF. The DNA for the CDR3 is TGTGCCAGCAGGGGGGAAAAGACCCAGTACTTC.

This clonotype was counted many times. The gene calls are TRBV20-1 and TRBJ2-7; possibly TRBD1 for D (6 bases). Germline CDR1 reads DFQATT; CDR2 reads SNEGSKA (reference sequence). The CDR3 totals 13 residues. Trimming stripped 5 bases from V and 1 base from J, with 12 bases between. The CDR3 sequence is CSAHSDRSYEQYF. CDR3 bases: TGCAGTGCTCATTCGGACAGATCCTACGAGCAGTACTTC.

This clonotype has at least ten counts. V is TRBV7-2 and J is TRBJ2-3, with TRBD2 matching 13 bases. V lost 0 bases, J lost 6 bases, and 6 bases stayed unmatched. This CDR3 has 17 amino acids. Germline V gene lookup returns CDR1 SGHTA and CDR2 FQGNSA. Here the CDR3 DNA reads TGTGCCAGCAGCTTAGCCACTAGCGGGGGGGCATGGGATACGCAGTATTTT. Protein sequence: CASSLATSGGAWDTQYF.

The chain uses TRBV15 and TRBJ1-1; D call uncertain. Germline loops: CDR1 LNHNV, CDR2 YYDKDF (reference sequence). The length of the CDR3 is 16 residues. The germline V and J ends were trimmed by 0 bases and 0 bases, with 11 bases remaining between them. For the CDR3, the DNA is TGTGCCACCAGCAGAGAAGGATGGAGCATGAACACTGAAGCTTTCTTT. Translation gives CATSREGWSMNTEAFF.

This clonotype occurred many times. The chain employs TRBV12-1 and TRBJ2-5; the table gives TRBD2 as D, unverified against the DNA. TRBV12-1 is a pseudogene. This CDR3 contains 12 residues. This chain's CDR3 is CASSSAAETQYF. The CDR3 DNA reads TGTGCCAGCAGCTCAGCGGCGGAGACCCAGTACTTC.

This clonotype was observed at least ten times. The chain has TRBV7-6 and TRBJ1-2; the match to TRBD1 covers 9 bases. The V gene end was trimmed by 4 bases and the J gene end by 7 bases; junction bases not matched to a gene: 10. The CDR3 runs to 15 residues. Germline V gene sequence: CDR1 SGHVS, CDR2 FNYEAQ. CDR3 protein: CASSSNTGGRSGYTF. CDR3 nucleotide sequence: TGTGCCAGCAGCTCCAATACAGGGGGCCGGAGTGGCTACACCTTC.